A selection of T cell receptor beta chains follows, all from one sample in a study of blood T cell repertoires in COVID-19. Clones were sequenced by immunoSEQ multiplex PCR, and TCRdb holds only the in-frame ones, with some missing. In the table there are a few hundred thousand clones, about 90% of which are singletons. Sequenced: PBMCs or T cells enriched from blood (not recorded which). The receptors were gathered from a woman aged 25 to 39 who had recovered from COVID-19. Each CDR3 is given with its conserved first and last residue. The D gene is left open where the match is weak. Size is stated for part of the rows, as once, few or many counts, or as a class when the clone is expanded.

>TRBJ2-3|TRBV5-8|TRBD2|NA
CASTGLAGGLSTDTQYF
TGTGCCAGCACCGGACTAGCGGGGGGGCTTAGCACAGATACGCAGTATTTT
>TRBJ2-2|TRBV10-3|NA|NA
CASQGGVNTGELFF
TGTGCCTCACAGGGGGGGGTTAACACCGGGGAGCTGTTTTTT
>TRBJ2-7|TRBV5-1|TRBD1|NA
CASSTRQGHGYEQYF
TGCGCCAGCAGCACGCGACAGGGGCACGGCTACGAGCAGTACTTC
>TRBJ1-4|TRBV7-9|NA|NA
CASSPTGGATNEKLFF
TGTGCCAGCAGCCCGACAGGAGGTGCAACTAATGAAAAACTGTTTTTT
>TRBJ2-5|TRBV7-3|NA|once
CASSLGRGQETQYF
TGTGCCAGCAGCTTAGGCAGGGGCCAAGAGACCCAGTACTTC
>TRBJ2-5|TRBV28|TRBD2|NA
CASSFTASGDQETQYF
TGTGCCAGCAGTTTTACAGCTAGCGGGGACCAAGAGACCCAGTACTTC
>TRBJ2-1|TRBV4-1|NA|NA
CASSQVEVSYNEQFF
TGCGCCAGCAGCCAAGTGGAGGTTTCCTACAATGAGCAGTTCTTC
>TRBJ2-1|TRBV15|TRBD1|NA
CATSEDRARNEQFF
TGTGCCACCAGCGAGGACAGGGCACGTAATGAGCAGTTCTTC
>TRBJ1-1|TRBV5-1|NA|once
CASSLIDLNTEAFF
TGCGCCAGCAGCTTGATAGATTTGAACACTGAAGCTTTCTTT
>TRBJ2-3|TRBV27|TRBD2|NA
CASTNLGLAGVVDTQYF
TGTGCCAGCACAAACCTAGGACTAGCGGGAGTAGTAGATACGCAGTATTTT
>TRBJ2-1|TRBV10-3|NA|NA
CATTSTNEQFF
TGTGCCACAACTAGCACCAATGAGCAGTTCTTC
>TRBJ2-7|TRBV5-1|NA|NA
CASSLEGGANEQYF
TGCGCCAGCAGCTTGGAAGGGGGGGCTAACGAGCAGTACTTC
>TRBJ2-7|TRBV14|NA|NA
CASSQDDRRGLENYEQYF
TGTGCCAGCAGCCAAGATGACCGCAGGGGCCTGGAGAATTACGAGCAGTACTTC
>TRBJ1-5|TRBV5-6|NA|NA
CASSKFRNSNQPQHF
TGTGCCAGCAGCAAATTCAGGAATAGCAATCAGCCCCAGCATTTT
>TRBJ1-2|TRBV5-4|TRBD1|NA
CASSRDRAGYTF
TGTGCCAGCAGCCGTGACAGGGCCGGCTACACCTTC
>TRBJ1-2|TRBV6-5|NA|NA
CASSRLGGLYGYTF
TGTGCCAGCAGCCGCTTGGGGGGTCTCTATGGCTACACCTTC
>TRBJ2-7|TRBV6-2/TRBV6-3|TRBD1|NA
CASSPGQGSYEQYF
TGTGCCAGCAGTCCGGGACAGGGGAGTTACGAGCAGTACTTC
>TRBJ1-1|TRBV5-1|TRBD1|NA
CASSYDRAEAFF
TGCGCCAGCAGCTACGACAGGGCTGAAGCTTTCTTT
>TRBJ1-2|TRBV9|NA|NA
CASSVGPGSNYGYTF
TGTGCCAGCAGCGTAGGACCGGGATCTAACTATGGCTACACCTTC
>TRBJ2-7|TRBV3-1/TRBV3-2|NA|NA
CASSLRGVTLYEQYF
TGTGCCAGCAGCCTCAGGGGGGTTACCCTCTACGAGCAGTACTTC
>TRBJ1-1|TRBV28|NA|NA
CALRGPNTEAFF
TGTGCCCTCAGGGGCCCGAACACTGAAGCTTTCTTT
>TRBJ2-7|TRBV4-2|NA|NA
CASSQGDSPYEQYF
TGTGCCAGCAGCCAAGGCGACAGCCCCTACGAGCAGTACTTC
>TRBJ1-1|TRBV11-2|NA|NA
CASSLRGFGTEAFF
TGTGCCAGCAGCTTACGAGGGTTTGGCACTGAAGCTTTCTTT
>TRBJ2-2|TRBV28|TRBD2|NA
CASSRHRLAGVDTGELFF
TGTGCCAGCAGTCGGCACCGGCTAGCGGGGGTTGACACCGGGGAGCTGTTTTTT
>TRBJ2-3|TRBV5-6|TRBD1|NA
CASSLLDRDADTQYF
TGTGCCAGCAGCTTACTAGACAGGGACGCAGATACGCAGTATTTT
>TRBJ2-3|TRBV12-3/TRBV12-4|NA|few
CASSLMEGTQYF
TGTGCCAGCAGTTTAATGGAGGGTACGCAGTATTTT
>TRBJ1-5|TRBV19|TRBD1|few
CASSGGTGGNQPQHF
TGTGCCAGTAGCGGAGGGACAGGGGGCAATCAGCCCCAGCATTTT
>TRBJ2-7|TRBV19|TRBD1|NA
CASSTDRDRGYEQYF
TGTGCCAGTAGTACAGACCGGGACAGGGGCTACGAGCAGTACTTC
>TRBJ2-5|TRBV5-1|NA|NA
CASSDSRPPETQYF
TGCGCCAGCAGCGACTCAAGGCCACCCGAGACCCAGTACTTC
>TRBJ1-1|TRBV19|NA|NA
CASTGLLNTEAFF
TGTGCCAGTACAGGACTCCTGAACACTGAAGCTTTCTTT
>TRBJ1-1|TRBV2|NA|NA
CASSDYVMNTEAFF
TGTGCCAGCAGTGACTACGTTATGAACACTGAAGCTTTCTTT
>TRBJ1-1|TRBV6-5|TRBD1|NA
CASSLDRDDTEAFF
TGTGCCAGCAGTCTGGACAGGGACGACACTGAAGCTTTCTTT
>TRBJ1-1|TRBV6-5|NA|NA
CASIPLENTEAFF
TGTGCCAGCATCCCCTTAGAGAACACTGAAGCTTTCTTT
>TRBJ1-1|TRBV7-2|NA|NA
CASSLLGGQMNTEAFF
TGTGCCAGCAGCTTATTAGGTGGGCAGATGAACACTGAAGCTTTCTTT
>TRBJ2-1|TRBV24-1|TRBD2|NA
CAASEARTSGGYNEQFF
TGTGCCGCCAGTGAAGCACGGACTAGCGGGGGGTACAATGAGCAGTTCTTC
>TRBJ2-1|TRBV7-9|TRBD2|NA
CAIQGLAGSSYNEQFF
TGTGCCATACAAGGACTAGCGGGGAGCTCCTACAATGAGCAGTTCTTC
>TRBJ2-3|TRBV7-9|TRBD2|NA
CASSFRGSGLDTQYF
TGTGCCAGCAGCTTTCGCGGGAGCGGGCTTGATACGCAGTATTTT
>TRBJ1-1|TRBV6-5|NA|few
CASSYFGRDREAFF
TGTGCCAGCAGTTACTTCGGCCGAGACAGGGAAGCTTTCTTT
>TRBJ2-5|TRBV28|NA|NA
CASSPRQVRETQYF
TGTGCCAGCAGTCCTCGACAGGTTCGGGAGACCCAGTACTTC
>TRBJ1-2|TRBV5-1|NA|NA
CASSRRGENYGYTF
TGCGCCAGCAGTCGCAGGGGCGAGAACTATGGCTACACCTTC
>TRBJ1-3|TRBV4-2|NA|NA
CASSPYSQPSSGNTIYF
TGTGCCAGCAGCCCTTACAGCCAGCCATCCTCTGGAAACACCATATATTTT
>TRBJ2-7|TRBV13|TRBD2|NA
CASSFSGRGYEQYF
TGTGCCAGCAGCTTCAGCGGGAGAGGCTACGAGCAGTACTTC
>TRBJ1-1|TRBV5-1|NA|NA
CASSLGDGSTEAFF
TGCGCCAGCAGCTTGGGGGACGGGAGCACTGAAGCTTTCTTT
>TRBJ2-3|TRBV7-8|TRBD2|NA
CASSLAPASGGKDSDTQYF
TGTGCCAGCAGCTTAGCGCCGGCTAGCGGGGGGAAGGATTCAGATACGCAGTATTTT
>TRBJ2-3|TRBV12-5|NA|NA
CASGAGHRTDTQYF
TGTGCTAGCGGAGCAGGGCATCGCACAGATACGCAGTATTTT
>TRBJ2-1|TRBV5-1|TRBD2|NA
CASSLGTSGRAYEQFF
TGCGCCAGCAGCTTGGGGACTAGCGGGAGGGCCTATGAGCAGTTCTTC
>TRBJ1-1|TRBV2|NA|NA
CASMRETGWNTEAFF
TGTGCCAGCATGAGGGAGACAGGCTGGAACACTGAAGCTTTCTTT
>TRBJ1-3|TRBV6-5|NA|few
CASKRLGGNTIYF
TGTGCCAGCAAGCGACTAGGAGGAAACACCATATATTTT
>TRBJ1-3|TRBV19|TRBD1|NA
CASTPGQLVYSGNTIYF
TGTGCCAGTACCCCGGGACAGCTTGTTTACTCTGGAAACACCATATATTTT
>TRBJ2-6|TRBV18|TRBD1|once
CASSPTGAGANVLTF
TGTGCCAGCTCACCGACAGGGGCTGGGGCCAACGTCCTGACTTTC
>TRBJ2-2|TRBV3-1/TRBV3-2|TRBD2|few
CASSHSGTSGTGELFF
TGTGCCAGCAGCCACTCCGGGACTAGCGGGACCGGGGAGCTGTTTTTT
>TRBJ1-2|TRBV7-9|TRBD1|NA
CASSLPGQGVYGYTF
TGTGCCAGCAGCCTTCCGGGACAGGGGGTTTATGGCTACACCTTC
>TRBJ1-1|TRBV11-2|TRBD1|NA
CASSLGTTGGTEAFF
TGTGCCAGCAGCTTAGGAACGACAGGGGGGACTGAAGCTTTCTTT
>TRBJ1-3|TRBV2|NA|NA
CASRSQTGLSGNTIYF
TGTGCCAGCAGGAGCCAAACGGGACTCTCTGGAAACACCATATATTTT
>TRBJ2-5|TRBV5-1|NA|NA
CASSPLTGQETQYF
TGCGCCAGCAGCCCCCTTACAGGCCAAGAGACCCAGTACTTC
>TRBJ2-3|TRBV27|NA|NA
CASSLWSGGTDTQYF
TGTGCCAGCAGTTTATGGTCCGGGGGCACAGATACGCAGTATTTT
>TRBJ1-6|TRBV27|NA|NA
CASSPDRSSYNSPLHF
TGTGCCAGCAGCCCTGACAGGAGCTCCTATAATTCACCCCTCCACTTT
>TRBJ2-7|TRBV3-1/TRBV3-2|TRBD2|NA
CASSHWTSGWSYEQYF
TGTGCCAGCAGCCACTGGACTAGCGGGTGGTCCTACGAGCAGTACTTC
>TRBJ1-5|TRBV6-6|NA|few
CASSYSGTGNQPQHF
TGTGCCAGCAGTTACTCGGGAACAGGAAATCAGCCCCAGCATTTT
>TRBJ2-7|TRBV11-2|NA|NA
CASLDYRGRNREQYF
TGTGCCAGCTTGGATTATCGGGGGAGGAACCGCGAGCAGTACTTC